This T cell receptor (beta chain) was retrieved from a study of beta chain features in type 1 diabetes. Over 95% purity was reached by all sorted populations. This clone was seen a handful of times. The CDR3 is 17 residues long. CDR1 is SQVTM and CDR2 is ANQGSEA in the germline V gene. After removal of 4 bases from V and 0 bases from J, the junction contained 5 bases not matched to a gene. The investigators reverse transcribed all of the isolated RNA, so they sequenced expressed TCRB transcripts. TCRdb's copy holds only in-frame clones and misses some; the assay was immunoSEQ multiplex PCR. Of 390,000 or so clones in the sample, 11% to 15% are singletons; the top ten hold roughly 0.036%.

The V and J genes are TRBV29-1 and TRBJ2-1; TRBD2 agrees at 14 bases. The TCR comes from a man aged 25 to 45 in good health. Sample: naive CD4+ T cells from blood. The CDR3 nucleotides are TGCAGCGTTGTTAGACTAGCGGGAGGGAGCTCCTACAATGAGCAGTTCTTC. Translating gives CSVVRLAGGSSYNEQFF.